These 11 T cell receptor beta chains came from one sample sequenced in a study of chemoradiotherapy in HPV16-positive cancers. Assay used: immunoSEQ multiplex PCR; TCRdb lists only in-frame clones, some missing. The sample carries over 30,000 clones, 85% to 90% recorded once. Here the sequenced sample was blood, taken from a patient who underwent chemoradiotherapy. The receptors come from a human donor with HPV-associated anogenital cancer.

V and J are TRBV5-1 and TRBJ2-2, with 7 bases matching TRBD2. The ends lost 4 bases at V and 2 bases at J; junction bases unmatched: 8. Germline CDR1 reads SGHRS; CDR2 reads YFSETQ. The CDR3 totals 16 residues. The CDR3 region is CASSGSSGINTGELFF. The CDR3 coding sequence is TGCGCCAGCAGCGGGTCGAGCGGGATCAACACCGGGGAGCTGTTTTTT. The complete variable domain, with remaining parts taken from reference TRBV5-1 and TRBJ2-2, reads KAGVTQTPRYLIKTRGQQVTLSCSPISGHRSVSWYQQTPGQGLQFLFEYFSETQRNKGNFPGRFSGRQFSNSRSEMNVSTLELGDSALYLCASSGSSGINTGELFFGEGSRLTVL.

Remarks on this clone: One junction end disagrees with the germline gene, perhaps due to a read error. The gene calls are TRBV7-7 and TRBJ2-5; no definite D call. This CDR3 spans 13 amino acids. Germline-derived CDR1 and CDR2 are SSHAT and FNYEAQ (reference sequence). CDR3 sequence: CASSLEEWGTQYF. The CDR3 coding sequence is TGTGCTAGCAGCTTAGAAGAGTGGGGGACCCAGTACTTC.

The CDR3 sequence is CASSQAEAGTGSGTQYF. In nucleotides, the CDR3 is TGCGCCAGCAGCCAAGCCGAAGCCGGGACAGGGTCGGGTACGCAGTATTTT. This chain uses TRBV4-1 with TRBJ2-3, with 9 bases matching TRBD1. Trimming at V came to 1 base and at J to 8 bases, leaving 13 bases not matched to a gene. The germline gives CDR1 MGHRA, CDR2 YSYEKL. The CDR3 spans 17 residues.

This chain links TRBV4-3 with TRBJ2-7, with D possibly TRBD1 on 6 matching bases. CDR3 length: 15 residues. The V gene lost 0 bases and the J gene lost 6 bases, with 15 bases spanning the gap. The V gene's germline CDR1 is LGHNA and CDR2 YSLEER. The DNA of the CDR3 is TGCGCCAGCAGCCAAGATACAGGGCCCCTCGGCGAGCAGTACTTC. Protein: CASSQDTGPLGEQYF.

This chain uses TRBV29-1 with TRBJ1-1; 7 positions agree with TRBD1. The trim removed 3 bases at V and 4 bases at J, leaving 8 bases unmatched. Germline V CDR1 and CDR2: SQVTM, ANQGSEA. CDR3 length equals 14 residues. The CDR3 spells CSVDSGRGGTEAFF. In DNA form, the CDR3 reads TGCAGCGTTGATTCAGGCAGGGGGGGCACTGAAGCTTTCTTT.

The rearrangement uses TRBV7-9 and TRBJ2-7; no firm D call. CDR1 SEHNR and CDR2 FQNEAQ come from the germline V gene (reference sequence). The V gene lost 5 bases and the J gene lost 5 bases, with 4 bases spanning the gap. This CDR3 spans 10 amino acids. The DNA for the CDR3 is TGTGCCAGCAGCGATAACGAGCAGTACTTC. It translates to CASSDNEQYF. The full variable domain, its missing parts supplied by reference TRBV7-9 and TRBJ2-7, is DTGVSQNPRHKITKRGQNVTFRCDPISEHNRLYWYRQTLGQGPEFLTYFQNEAQLEKSRLLSDRFSAERPKGSFSTLEIQRTEQGDSAMYLCASSDNEQYFGPGTRLTVT.

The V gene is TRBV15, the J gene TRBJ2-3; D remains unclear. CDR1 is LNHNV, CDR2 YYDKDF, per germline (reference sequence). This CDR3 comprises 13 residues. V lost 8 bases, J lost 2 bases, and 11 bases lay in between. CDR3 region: CATALAPTDTQYF. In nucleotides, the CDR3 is TGTGCCACCGCCCTGGCACCCACAGATACGCAGTATTTT.

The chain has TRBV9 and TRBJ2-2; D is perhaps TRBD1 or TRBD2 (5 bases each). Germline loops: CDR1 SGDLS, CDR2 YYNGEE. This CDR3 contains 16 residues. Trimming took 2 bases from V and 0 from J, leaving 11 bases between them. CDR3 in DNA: TGTGCCAGCAGCGTGTCCGGGACGGCGAACACCGGGGAGCTGTTTTTT. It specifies CASSVSGTANTGELFF.

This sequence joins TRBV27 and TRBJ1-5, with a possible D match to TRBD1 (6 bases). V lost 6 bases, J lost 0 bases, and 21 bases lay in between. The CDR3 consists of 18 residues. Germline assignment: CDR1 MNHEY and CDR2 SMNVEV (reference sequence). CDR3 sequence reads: CASRFIGGFDPSNQPQHF. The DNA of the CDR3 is TGTGCCAGCAGATTTATAGGGGGTTTTGACCCTAGCAATCAGCCCCAGCATTTT.

DNA of the CDR3: TGTGCCAGCATCAAGACAGTCCCGAGTGAAGCTTTCTTT. It yields the protein CASIKTVPSEAFF. The chain uses TRBV7-2 and TRBJ1-1; the D gene is possibly TRBD1 (5 bases). CDR3 length: 13 amino acids. The V end lost 7 bases, the J end lost 7 bases, and 16 bases lay between the germline ends. Germline assignment: CDR1 SGHTA and CDR2 FQGNSA.

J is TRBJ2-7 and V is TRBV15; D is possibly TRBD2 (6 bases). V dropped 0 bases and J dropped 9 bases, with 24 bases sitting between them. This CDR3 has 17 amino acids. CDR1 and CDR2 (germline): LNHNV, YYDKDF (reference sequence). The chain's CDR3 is CATSRDRRRDSSFGQYF. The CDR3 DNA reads TGTGCCACCAGCAGAGACCGGAGACGGGACTCCTCGTTCGGGCAGTACTTC.